These 8 T cell receptor beta chains originate from one sample sequenced in a study of blood T cell repertoires in COVID-19. The repertoire was sequenced with immunoSEQ multiplex PCR; TCRdb's copy has only in-frame clones and lacks some. The table shows 200,000 to 250,000 clones, with more than 80% occurring only once. Material: peripheral blood. The receptors derive from a woman in her twenties or thirties with COVID-19, enrolled during active disease.

The chain is built from TRBV13 and TRBJ1-6, with D tentatively TRBD1 (5 bases). V shed 5 bases and J shed 2 bases, with 22 bases lying between them. The germline CDR1 and CDR2 sequences are PRHDT and FYEKMQ (reference sequence). CDR3 length equals 19 residues. The CDR3, as DNA: TGTGCCAGCAGCCATTCTCGCCCCCCAGGGAACCCCTATAATTCACCCCTCCACTTT. Translating it yields CASSHSRPPGNPYNSPLHF.

The chain joins TRBV9 to TRBJ1-1; no definite D call. The CDR3 is 15 amino acids. Germline V gene lookup returns CDR1 SGDLS and CDR2 YYNGEE. Trimming removed 0 bases from V and 6 bases from J, with 15 bases in between. The DNA of the CDR3 is TGTGCCAGCAGCGTAGCTCTGGCGGGCCCCTCTGAAGCTTTCTTT. It codes for CASSVALAGPSEAFF.

This rearrangement joins TRBV5-1 to TRBJ2-2, with TRBD1 matching 8 bases. This CDR3 has 15 amino acids. CDR1 and CDR2 (germline): SGHRS, YFSETQ. V lost 2 bases and J lost 4; bases outside the gene matches: 4. In nucleotides, the CDR3 is TGCGCCAGCAGCTTTGGACAGGGTTTCACCGGGGAGCTGTTTTTT. Its protein product is CASSFGQGFTGELFF.

The V gene is TRBV3-1 (or the pseudogene TRBV3-2), the J gene TRBJ2-1, with 7 bases identical to TRBD2. CDR3 length: 15 residues. The trim removed 2 bases at V and 8 bases at J, leaving 9 bases unmatched. CDR1 and CDR2 from the germline V gene are LGHDT and YNNKEL (reference sequence). CDR3 loop: CASSQNGGRTDEQFF. CDR3 sequence (DNA): TGTGCCAGCAGCCAAAATGGCGGGAGAACGGATGAGCAGTTCTTC.

The genes are TRBV27 and TRBJ2-6, with 7 bases identical to TRBD1. The germline V gene has CDR1 MNHEY and CDR2 SMNVEV (reference sequence). V was clipped by 6 bases and J by 1 base; unmatched bases: 15. This CDR3 has 19 amino acids. The CDR3: CASSLWMGRGTSGANVLTF. The CDR3 coding sequence is TGTGCCAGCAGCCTATGGATGGGCAGGGGGACATCTGGGGCCAACGTCCTGACTTTC.

CDR3 DNA: TGCGCCAGCAGCCAAGATATCGGTCGGGAGCTATACTACAATGAGCAGTTCTTC. Protein: CASSQDIGRELYYNEQFF. The V gene is TRBV4-3, the J gene TRBJ2-1, with D maybe TRBD2 (6 bases). Trimming took 0 bases from V and 3 from J, leaving 18 bases between them. CDR1 and CDR2 from the germline V gene are LGHNA and YSLEER. The CDR3 extends over 18 amino acids.

This rearrangement joins TRBV28 to TRBJ1-2, with a weak D call TRBD1 (5 bases). Per the germline V gene, CDR1 is MDHEN and CDR2 is SYDVKM. Trimming removed 5 bases at V and 0 bases at J, with 13 bases between. The CDR3 extends over 15 amino acids. The CDR3 DNA is TGTGCCAGCAGTGAACAGGCAGGTCCTAACTATGGCTACACCTTC. Protein: CASSEQAGPNYGYTF.

The V call is TRBV6-5, the J call TRBJ2-7; 9 bases are a match to TRBD2. Germline-derived CDR1 and CDR2 are MNHEY and SVGAGI. The junction had 4 bases not matched to a gene; V was cut back by 2 bases and J by 2 bases. The CDR3 covers 15 residues. The CDR3 nucleotides are TGTGCCAGCAGTTACACAGTAGCGGGGGCCTACGAGCAGTACTTC. Protein sequence: CASSYTVAGAYEQYF.